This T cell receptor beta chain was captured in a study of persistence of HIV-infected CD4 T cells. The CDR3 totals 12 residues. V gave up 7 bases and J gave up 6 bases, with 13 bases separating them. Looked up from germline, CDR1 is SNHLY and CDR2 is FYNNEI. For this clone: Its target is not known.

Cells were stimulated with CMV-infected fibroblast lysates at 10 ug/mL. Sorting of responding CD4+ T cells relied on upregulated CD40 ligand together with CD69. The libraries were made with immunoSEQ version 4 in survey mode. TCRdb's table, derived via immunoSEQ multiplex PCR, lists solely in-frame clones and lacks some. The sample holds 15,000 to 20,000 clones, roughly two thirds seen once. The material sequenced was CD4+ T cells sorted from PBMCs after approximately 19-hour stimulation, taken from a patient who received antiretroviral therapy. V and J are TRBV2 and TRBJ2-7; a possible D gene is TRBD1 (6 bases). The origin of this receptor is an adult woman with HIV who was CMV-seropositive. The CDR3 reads CASMITGSEQYF. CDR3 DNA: TGTGCCAGCATGATAACAGGGAGCGAGCAGTACTTC.